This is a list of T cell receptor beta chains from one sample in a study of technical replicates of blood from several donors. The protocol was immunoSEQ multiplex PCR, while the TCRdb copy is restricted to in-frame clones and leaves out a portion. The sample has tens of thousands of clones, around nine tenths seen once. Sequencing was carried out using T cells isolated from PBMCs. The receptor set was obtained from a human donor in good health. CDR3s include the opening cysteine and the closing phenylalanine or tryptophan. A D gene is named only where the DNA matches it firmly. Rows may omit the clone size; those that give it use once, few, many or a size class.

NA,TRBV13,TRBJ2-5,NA,TGTGCCAGCAGCTTCGTGCGTATGGAAGAGACCCAGTACTTC,CASSFVRMEETQYF
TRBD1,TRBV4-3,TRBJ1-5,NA,TGCGCCAGCAGCCCGGGACAGGGGGCTCCCAATCAGCCCCAGCATTTT,CASSPGQGAPNQPQHF
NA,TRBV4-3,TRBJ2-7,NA,TGCGCCAGCAGCCAAGAATTGGGCACCTACGAGCAGTACTTC,CASSQELGTYEQYF
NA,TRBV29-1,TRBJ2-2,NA,TGCAGCGTTGAACCGGGTAGGAACACCGGGGAGCTGTTTTTT,CSVEPGRNTGELFF
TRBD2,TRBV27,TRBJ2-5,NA,TGTGCCAGCAGTTTCGTCCCGTTGGCGGGAGGGAGGGAGACCCAGTACTTC,CASSFVPLAGGRETQYF
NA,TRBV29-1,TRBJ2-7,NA,TGCAGCGTTGCCCCCACAAATTACGAGCAGTACTTC,CSVAPTNYEQYF
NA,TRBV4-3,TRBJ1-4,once,TGCGCCAGCAGCCAAGGTGAACTGGGCATTAATGAAAAACTGTTTTTT,CASSQGELGINEKLFF
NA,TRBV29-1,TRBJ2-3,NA,TGCAGCGTTGGAGTAGCGCGAGACACAGATACGCAGTATTTT,CSVGVARDTDTQYF
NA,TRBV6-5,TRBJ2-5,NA,TGTGCCAGCAGTCCAAGCCCAGGGCAAGAGACCCAGTACTTC,CASSPSPGQETQYF
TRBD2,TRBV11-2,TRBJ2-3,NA,TGTGCCAGCAGCTTAGTGGGAGGGGTAGATACGCAGTATTTT,CASSLVGGVDTQYF
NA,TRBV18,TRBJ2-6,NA,TGTGCCAGCTCACCACTATTCTCTGGGGCCAACGTCCTGACTTTC,CASSPLFSGANVLTF
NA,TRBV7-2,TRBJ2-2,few,TGTGCCAGCAGCCTAAACGCAGCGGAAAACACCGGGGAGCTGTTTTTT,CASSLNAAENTGELFF
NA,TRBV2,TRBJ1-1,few,TGTGCCGCCCAGGGGAACACTGAAGCTTTCTTT,CAAQGNTEAFF
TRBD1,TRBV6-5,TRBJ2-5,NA,TGTGCCAGCAGTTTGGTAGGGGGCCTCGAGACCCAGTACTTC,CASSLVGGLETQYF
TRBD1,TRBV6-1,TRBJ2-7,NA,TGTGCCAGCAGTGAAGGGCCAGGGGGTCAGTACGAGCAGTACTTC,CASSEGPGGQYEQYF
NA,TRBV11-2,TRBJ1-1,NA,TGTGCCAGCAGCTTCCCACCGACAGGGAACACTGAAGCTTTCTTT,CASSFPPTGNTEAFF